The rows below give T cell receptor beta chains drawn from one sample of a study of siplizumab effects on memory and regulatory T cells. Sequencing used immunoSEQ multiplex PCR; TCRdb keeps in-frame clones, though not all of them. The sample consists of about 120,000 clones, over 85% of them appearing once. The sequencing input was non-Treg CD4+ T cells sorted from blood. These receptor sequences come from a human donor in good health. Both conserved end residues are part of each CDR3. The D gene is left open where the match is weak.

cdr3_nt	cdr3_aa	d_call	cdr3_length	j_call	v_call
TGTGCCAGCAGCATACAGGGGACACGGTGGACAGATACGCAGTATTTT	CASSIQGTRWTDTQYF	TRBD1	16	TRBJ2-3	TRBV9
TGTGCCTGGAGTGGTACCCCGGGGGGAGAGACCCAGTACTTC	CAWSGTPGGETQYF	TRBD2	14	TRBJ2-5	TRBV30
TGTGCCAGCAGTGGACAGTCTTACAATGAGCAGTTCTTC	CASSGQSYNEQFF	.	13	TRBJ2-1	TRBV25-1
TGTGCCAGCAGCCAAGGGCAGGGGAACATGAACACTGAAGCTTTCTTT	CASSQGQGNMNTEAFF	.	16	TRBJ1-1	TRBV14
TGTGCCAGCAGTAGAGGCACTGAAGCTTTCTTT	CASSRGTEAFF	.	11	TRBJ1-1	TRBV6-5
TGTGCCAGCTCACTCTCTGGCTCCCGGGACAGGGGAAGCGGCTACACCTTC	CASSLSGSRDRGSGYTF	TRBD1	17	TRBJ1-2	TRBV18
TGTGCCAGCAGCTTTCAGACAGGGCCATCCTATAATTCACCCCTCCACTTT	CASSFQTGPSYNSPLHF	TRBD1	17	TRBJ1-6	TRBV11-2
TGCGCCAGCAGCCAAGAGCCGGGGCGAATGTTCTTC	CASSQEPGRMFF	.	12	TRBJ2-1	TRBV4-3
TGTGCCAGCAGCTTAGATGGGACAGGGGGCTACACCTTC	CASSLDGTGGYTF	TRBD1	13	TRBJ1-2	TRBV11-2
TGCGCCAGCAGCCAAGAATTGGACTATGGCTACACCTTC	CASSQELDYGYTF	.	13	TRBJ1-2	TRBV4-3
TGTGCCAGCAGCTTGATGCAGGGGGCCGGAAACACCATATATTTT	CASSLMQGAGNTIYF	TRBD1	15	TRBJ1-3	TRBV7-6